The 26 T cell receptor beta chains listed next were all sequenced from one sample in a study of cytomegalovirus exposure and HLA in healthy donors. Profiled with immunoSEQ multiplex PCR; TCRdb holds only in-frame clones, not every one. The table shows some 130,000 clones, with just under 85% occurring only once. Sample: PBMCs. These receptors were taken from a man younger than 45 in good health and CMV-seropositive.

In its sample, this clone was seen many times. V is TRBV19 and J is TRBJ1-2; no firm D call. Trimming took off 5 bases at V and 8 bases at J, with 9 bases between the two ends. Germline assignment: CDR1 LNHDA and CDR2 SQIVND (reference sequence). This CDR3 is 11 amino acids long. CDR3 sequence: CASSHERGYTF. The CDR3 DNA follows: TGTGCCAGTAGTCATGAGCGGGGCTACACCTTC. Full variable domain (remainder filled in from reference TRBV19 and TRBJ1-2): DGGITQSPKYLFRKEGQNVTLSCEQNLNHDAMYWYRQDPGQGLRLIYYSQIVNDFQKGDIAEGYSVSREKKESFPLTVTSAQKNPTAFYLCASSHERGYTFGSGTRLTVV.

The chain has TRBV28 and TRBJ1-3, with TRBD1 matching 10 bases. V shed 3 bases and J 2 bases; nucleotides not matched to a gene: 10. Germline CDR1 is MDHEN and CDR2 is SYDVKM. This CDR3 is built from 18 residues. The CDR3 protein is CASSFWSTGQGAGNTIYF. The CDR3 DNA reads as TGTGCCAGCAGTTTTTGGTCGACTGGACAGGGGGCTGGAAACACCATATATTTT.

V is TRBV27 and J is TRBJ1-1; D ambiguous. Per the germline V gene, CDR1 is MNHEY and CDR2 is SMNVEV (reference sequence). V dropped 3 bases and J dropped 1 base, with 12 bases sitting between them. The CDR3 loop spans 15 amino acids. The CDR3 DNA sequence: TGTGCCAGCAGTTTCGGGGTCGACGGGAACACTGAAGCTTTCTTT. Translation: CASSFGVDGNTEAFF.

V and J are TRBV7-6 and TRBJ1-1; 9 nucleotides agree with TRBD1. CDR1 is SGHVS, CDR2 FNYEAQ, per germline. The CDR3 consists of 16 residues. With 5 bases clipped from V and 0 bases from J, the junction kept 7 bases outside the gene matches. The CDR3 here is CASSRDRAGMNTEAFF. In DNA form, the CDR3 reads TGTGCCAGCAGCCGGGACAGGGCAGGAATGAACACTGAAGCTTTCTTT.

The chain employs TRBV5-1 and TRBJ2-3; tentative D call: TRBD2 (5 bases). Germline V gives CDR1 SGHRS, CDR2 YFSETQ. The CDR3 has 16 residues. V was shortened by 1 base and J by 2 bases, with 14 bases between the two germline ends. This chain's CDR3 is CASSLSSDYLTDTQYF. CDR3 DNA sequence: TGCGCCAGCAGCTTGTCATCCGACTACCTCACAGATACGCAGTATTTT.

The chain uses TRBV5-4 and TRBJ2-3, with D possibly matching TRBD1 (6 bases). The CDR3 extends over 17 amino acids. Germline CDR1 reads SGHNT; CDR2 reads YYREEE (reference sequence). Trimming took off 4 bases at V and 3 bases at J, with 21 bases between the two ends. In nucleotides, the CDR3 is TGTGCCAGCAGCGTAGGCCTACAGGGTACGGGAACAGATACGCAGTATTTT. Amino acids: CASSVGLQGTGTDTQYF.

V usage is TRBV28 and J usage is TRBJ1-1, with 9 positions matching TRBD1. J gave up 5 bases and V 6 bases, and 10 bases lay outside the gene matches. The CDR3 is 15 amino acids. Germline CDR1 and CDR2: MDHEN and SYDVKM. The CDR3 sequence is CASRVPGQGPTEAFF. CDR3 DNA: TGTGCCAGCAGGGTACCGGGACAGGGCCCGACTGAAGCTTTCTTT.

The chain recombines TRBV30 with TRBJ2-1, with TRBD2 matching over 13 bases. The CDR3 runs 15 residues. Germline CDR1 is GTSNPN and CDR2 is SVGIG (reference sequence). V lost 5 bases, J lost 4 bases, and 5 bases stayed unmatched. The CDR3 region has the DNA TGTGCCTGGGGATCGGGACTAGCGGGGTACAATGAGCAGTTCTTC. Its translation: CAWGSGLAGYNEQFF.

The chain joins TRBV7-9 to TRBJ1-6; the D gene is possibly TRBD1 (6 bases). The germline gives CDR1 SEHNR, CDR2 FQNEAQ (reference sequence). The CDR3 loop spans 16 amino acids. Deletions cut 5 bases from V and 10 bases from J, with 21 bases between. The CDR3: CASSKQTTGLISPLHF. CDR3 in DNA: TGTGCCAGCAGCAAACAAACTACAGGGTTAATCTCACCCCTCCACTTT.

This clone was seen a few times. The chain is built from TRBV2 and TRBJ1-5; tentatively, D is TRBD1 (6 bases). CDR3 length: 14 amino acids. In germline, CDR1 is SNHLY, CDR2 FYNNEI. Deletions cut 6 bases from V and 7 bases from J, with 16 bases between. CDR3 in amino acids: CASSYDRSQQPQHF. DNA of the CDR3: TGTGCCAGCAGCTATGACAGGTCGCAGCAGCCCCAGCATTTT.

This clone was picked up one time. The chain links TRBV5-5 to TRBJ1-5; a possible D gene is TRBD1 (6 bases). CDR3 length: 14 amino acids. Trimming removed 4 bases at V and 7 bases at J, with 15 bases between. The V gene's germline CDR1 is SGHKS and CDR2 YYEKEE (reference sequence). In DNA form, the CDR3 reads TGTGCCAGCAGCCCGGACAGCTCAATCCAGCCCCAGCATTTT. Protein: CASSPDSSIQPQHF.

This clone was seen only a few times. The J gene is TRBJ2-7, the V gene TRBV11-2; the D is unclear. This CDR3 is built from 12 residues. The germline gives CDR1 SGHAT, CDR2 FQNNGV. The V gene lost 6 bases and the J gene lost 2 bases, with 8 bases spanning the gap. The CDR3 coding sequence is TGTGCCAGCAGTGAGGTAACCTACGAGCAGTACTTC. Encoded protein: CASSEVTYEQYF.

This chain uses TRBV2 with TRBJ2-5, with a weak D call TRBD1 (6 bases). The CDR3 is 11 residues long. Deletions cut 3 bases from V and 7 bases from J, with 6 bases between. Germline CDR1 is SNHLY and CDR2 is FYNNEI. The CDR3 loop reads CASSDRGTQYF. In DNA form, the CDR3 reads TGTGCCAGCAGTGACAGGGGGACCCAGTACTTC.

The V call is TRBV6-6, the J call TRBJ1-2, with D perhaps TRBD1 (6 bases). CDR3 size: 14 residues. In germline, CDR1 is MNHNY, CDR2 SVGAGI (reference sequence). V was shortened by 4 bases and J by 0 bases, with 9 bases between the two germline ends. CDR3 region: CASSLGGANYGYTF. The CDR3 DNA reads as TGTGCCAGCAGTTTAGGGGGGGCTAACTATGGCTACACCTTC.

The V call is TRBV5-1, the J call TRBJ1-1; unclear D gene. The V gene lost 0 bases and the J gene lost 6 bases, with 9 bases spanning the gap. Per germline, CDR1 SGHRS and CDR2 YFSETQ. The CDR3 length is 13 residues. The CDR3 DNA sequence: TGCGCCAGCAGCTTGGCGGGGTTCCCTGAAGCTTTCTTT. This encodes CASSLAGFPEAFF.

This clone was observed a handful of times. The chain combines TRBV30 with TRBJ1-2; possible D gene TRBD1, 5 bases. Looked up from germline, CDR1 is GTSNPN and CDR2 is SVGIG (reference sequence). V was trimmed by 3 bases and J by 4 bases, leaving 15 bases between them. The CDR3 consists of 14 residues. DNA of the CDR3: TGTGCCTGGAGGCAGGTGGGGCTGGGCTATGGCTACACCTTC. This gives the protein CAWRQVGLGYGYTF.

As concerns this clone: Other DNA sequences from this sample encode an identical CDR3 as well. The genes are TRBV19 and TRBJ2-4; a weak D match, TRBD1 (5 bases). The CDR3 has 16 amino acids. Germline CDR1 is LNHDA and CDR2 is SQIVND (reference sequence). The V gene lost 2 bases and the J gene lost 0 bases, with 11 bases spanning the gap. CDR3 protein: CASSITGPLAKNIQYF. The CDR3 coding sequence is TGTGCCAGTAGTATAACAGGCCCGCTAGCCAAAAACATTCAGTACTTC.

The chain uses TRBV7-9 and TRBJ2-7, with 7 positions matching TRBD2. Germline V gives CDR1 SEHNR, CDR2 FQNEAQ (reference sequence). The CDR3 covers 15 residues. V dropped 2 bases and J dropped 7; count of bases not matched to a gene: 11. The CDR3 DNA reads TGTGCCAGCAGCTTACTTGCGGGGGATCCTTGGGAGCAGTACTTC. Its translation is CASSLLAGDPWEQYF. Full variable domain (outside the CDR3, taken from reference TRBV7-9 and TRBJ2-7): DTGVSQNPRHKITKRGQNVTFRCDPISEHNRLYWYRQTLGQGPEFLTYFQNEAQLEKSRLLSDRFSAERPKGSFSTLEIQRTEQGDSAMYLCASSLLAGDPWEQYFGPGTRLTVT.

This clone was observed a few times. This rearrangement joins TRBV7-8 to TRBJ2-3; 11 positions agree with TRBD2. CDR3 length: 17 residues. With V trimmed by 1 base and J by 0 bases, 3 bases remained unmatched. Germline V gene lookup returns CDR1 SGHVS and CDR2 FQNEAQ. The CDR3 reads CASSLVLAGGSTDTQYF. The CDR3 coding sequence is TGTGCCAGCAGCTTAGTCCTAGCGGGGGGTAGCACAGATACGCAGTATTTT. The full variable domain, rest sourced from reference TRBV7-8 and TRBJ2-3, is GAGVSQSPRYKVAKRGQDVALRCDPISGHVSLFWYQQALGQGPEFLTYFQNEAQLDKSGLPSDRFFAERPEGSVSTLKIQRTQQEDSAVYLCASSLVLAGGSTDTQYFGPGTRLTVL.

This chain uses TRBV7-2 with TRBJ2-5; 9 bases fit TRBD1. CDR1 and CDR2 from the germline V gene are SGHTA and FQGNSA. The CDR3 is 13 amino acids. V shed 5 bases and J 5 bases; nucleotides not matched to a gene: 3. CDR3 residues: CASSRTGDETQYF. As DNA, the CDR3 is TGTGCCAGCAGCCGGACAGGGGACGAGACCCAGTACTTC.

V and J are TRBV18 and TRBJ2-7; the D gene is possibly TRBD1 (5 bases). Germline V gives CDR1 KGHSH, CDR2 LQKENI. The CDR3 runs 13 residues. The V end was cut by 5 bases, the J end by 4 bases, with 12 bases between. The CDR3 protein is CASSGTGFYEQYF. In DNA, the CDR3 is TGTGCCAGCTCAGGAACAGGATTTTACGAGCAGTACTTC.

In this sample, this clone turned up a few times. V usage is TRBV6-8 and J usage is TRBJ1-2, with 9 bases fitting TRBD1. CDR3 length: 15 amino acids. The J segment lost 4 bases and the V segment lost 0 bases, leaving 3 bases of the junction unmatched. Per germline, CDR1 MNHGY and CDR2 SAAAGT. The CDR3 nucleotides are TGTGCCAGCAGTTACTCCCGGGACAGGGTCTATGGCTACACCTTC. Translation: CASSYSRDRVYGYTF.

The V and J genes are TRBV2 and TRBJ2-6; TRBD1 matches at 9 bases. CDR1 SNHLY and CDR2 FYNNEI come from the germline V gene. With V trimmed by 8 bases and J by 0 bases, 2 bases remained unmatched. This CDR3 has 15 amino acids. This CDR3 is CASVQGASGANVLTF. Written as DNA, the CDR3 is TGTGCCAGCGTACAGGGGGCCTCTGGGGCCAACGTCCTGACTTTC.

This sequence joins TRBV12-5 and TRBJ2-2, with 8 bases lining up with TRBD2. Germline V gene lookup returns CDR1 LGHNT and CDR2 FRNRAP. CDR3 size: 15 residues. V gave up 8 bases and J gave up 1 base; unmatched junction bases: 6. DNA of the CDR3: TGTGCTAGTTCGCGGGGGGCCTTGAACACCGGGGAGCTGTTTTTT. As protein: CASSRGALNTGELFF.

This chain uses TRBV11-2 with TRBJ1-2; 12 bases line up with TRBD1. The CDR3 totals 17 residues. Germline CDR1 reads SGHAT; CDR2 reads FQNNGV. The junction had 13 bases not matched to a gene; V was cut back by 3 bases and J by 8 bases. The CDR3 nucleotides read TGTGCCAGCAGCTTCTCCCCCGGGACAGGGGGCCTTATGGGCTACACCTTC. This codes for CASSFSPGTGGLMGYTF.

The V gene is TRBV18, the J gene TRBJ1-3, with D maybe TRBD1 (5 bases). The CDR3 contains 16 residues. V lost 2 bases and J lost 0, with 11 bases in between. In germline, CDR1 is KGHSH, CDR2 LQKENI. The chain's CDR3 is CASSPRGGDSGNTIYF. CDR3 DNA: TGTGCCAGCTCACCAAGGGGCGGGGACTCTGGAAACACCATATATTTT.